This record covers a single T cell receptor beta chain. This clonotype was found a few times. Its antigen target is currently unknown. Base qualities are missing; no much larger clone stands one base away. These data come from a study of blood T cells in healthy people across ages (dated by TCRdb to between 2014 and 2017). Regarding the study in general: In model experiments, roughly one uniquely barcoded TCR beta cDNA molecule per two T cells was captured by template switching. To track age-related changes in TCR beta repertoire diversity, the study relied on deep sequencing normalized with unique cDNA molecular identifiers. The donors were divided into four age groups: young (average around 17 years), middle-aged (around 37), aged (approximately 59) and long-lived (around 80). The study analyzed two additional independent replicas of 1 million unique cDNA reads from the same blood draw for two donors, one aged 18 to 29 and one aged 80 or older.

Results the study describes overall, beyond this receptor: Estimates of total diversity from one million sequenced T cells were regarded as lower bounds and underestimates. Since profiling was done on bulk unsorted PBMCs, naive and antigen-experienced compartments could not be conclusively compared. Compared with the aged group, the long-lived group had more naive CD4+ T cells, fewer expanded clones and increased TCR diversity, a pattern suggesting age selection. As age increased, observed TCR beta diversity per million T cells dropped in a roughly linear way, and a significant reduction was already evident by age around 41. A strong correlation was found between observed TCR beta diversity and the percentage of naive T cells measured by flow cytometry. Because the CMV infection status of the donors was unknown, age-related changes in expanded clonotypes may potentially have been confounded.

The CDR3 covers 15 residues, taking in both the cysteine and the phenylalanine. CDR3 DNA only is kept here, 45 bases in frame from base 1. Trimming removed 1 base from V and 3 bases from J; the gene matches leave 1 base unexplained. The germline V gene specifies SGDLS as CDR1 and YYNGEE as CDR2. Systemically healthy Caucasian individuals from Russia, around 38 in total and aged about 6 to 100 years, were included as donors. Each donor gave around 9.8 milliliters of peripheral blood, collected into EDTA-treated Vacutainer tubes. PBMCs were isolated by Ficoll-Paque density-gradient centrifugation, with at least 7 million obtained per sample. Total RNA, at least 5.5 micrograms per sample, was extracted from PBMCs with Trizol reagent. Naive CD45RAhigh/CD27high T cell percentages were measured by flow cytometry on a PBMC aliquot from every donor. The library was made by 5' RACE. Sequenced using an Illumina HiSeq 2500. A second PCR of roughly 6 to 11 cycles was performed with a sample-barcoded 5' primer and a J-beta primer mix. Each TCR beta cDNA molecule received a unique molecular identifier from a template-switch 5' adaptor carrying 12 random nucleotides. At least 2.5 million CDR3-containing paired-end reads were obtained from each sample. The Mint cDNA synthesis kit, primed by a TRBC-specific oligonucleotide, was used to synthesize first-strand cDNA from all RNA. After uracil-DNA glycosylase treatment, a first 18-cycle PCR used universal primers M1SS and BC2_uni_R on all cDNA. Under the source paper's analysis protocol: Normalization of each sample was performed by random selection of 1 million high-quality reads, each carrying a distinct molecular identifier. Instead of being binned into consensus sequences, reads with shared molecular identifiers were discarded. MiTCR, with a Q25 quality threshold and the strictest error-elimination algorithm, was used for CDR3 identification, clonotype clustering and error correction. Lower-bound total TCR beta diversity was estimated with a nonparametric unseen species model using Euler transformation. TCRdb took the public reads, trimmed them with fastp at Q25, ran MiXCR for clone calling and kept in-frame beta chains. Each entry merges the rows of one CDR3 protein and shows their most common DNA and genes. TCRdb assigned the V and J calls; the authors' analysis was not used. This sample is represented by approximately 490,000 distinct CDR3 sequences; approximately 25% of them were singletons. Approximately 8.7% of the sample is held by the ten biggest clonotypes.

This sample also belongs to another study, concerning T cells of mothers and their children. The second study also describes: Donors were nine systemically healthy Caucasian individuals: three mothers and their six children. cDNA synthesis used all of the extracted RNA, with 1.5 ug of RNA in each 15 ul reaction. Sample barcodes and 2-4 random nucleotides were added via the M1S primer in the second PCR. Each mother yielded over 9.5 million TCR beta CDR3 reads and each child a few million reads. Thymic selection shapes the output of TCR recombination in a similar way in related and unrelated pairs, and inherited differences have a minor effect. Related mother-child pairs always showed normalized repertoire overlap that was slightly higher than in unrelated mother-child pairs, though the difference was never significant. No persistent microchimeric T cell clones were found, with a detection sensitivity of approximately 100 clones per million clonotypes. To look for features that set related mother-child pairs apart from unrelated individuals, the researchers ran deep NGS to compare the TCR beta repertoires of mothers and children. Mothers averaged approximately 40 +/- 4 years of age and children averaged about 10 +/- 4 years. After adapter ligation with NEBNext reagents, the libraries were sequenced on Illumina HiSeq 2000 with 100+100 nt paired-end reads. To avoid cross-contamination, the mother libraries and the child libraries were prepared a month apart and sequenced in separate runs. Each donor had between about 450,000 and 2,200,000 distinct TCR beta clonotypes identified. Naive TCR beta clonotypes were estimated from low-frequency clonotypes matched to each donor's FACS-determined naive share, without sorting.

The receptor was isolated from a boy aged 5 to 17 in good health. Input material: blood. The rearrangement combines TRBV9 with TRBJ2-1; 10 bases in the middle match TRBD2. The CDR3 loop reads CASSVSSGSYNEQFF. The sequenced DNA is TGTGCCAGCAGCGTATCTAGCGGGAGCTACAATGAGCAGTTCTTC.